The 11 T cell receptor beta chains listed next were all sequenced from one sample in a study of Ad26.COV2.S vaccination and SARS-CoV-2 variants. Profiled with immunoSEQ multiplex PCR; TCRdb holds only in-frame clones, not every one. The data show about 330,000 clones, roughly 90% seen once. Specified treatment: around 19 received Ad26.COV2.S at low or high dose, single or two shots; about 5 received placebo; per-sample allocation not given. The investigators took samples on day 63 after the first vaccine or placebo injection. The sample here was peripheral blood, taken in a trial of Ad26.COV2.S vaccine versus placebo. The receptor source for this set is a person aged 18 to 65 who received the Ad26.COV2.S COVID-19 vaccine or a placebo.

The chain couples TRBV10-3 to TRBJ1-2; 7 bases line up with TRBD1. Losses at the gene ends were 7 bases for V and 4 bases for J; bases not matched to a gene: 12. This CDR3 comprises 15 residues. Germline assignment: CDR1 ENHRY and CDR2 SYGVKD. CDR3 nucleotides: TGTGCCATCACAGAAGGGAGGGGGCGAGGCTATGGCTACACCTTC. Translating gives CAITEGRGRGYGYTF.

The chain recombines TRBV7-6 with TRBJ1-3; the match to TRBD1 covers 7 bases. V shed 2 bases and J 3 bases; nucleotides not matched to a gene: 4. The CDR3 sequence is 15 residues long. Per the germline V gene, CDR1 is SGHVS and CDR2 is FNYEAQ. The CDR3 nucleotides read TGTGCCAGCAGCTTATTCACAGGGGTTGGAAACACCATATATTTT. Protein product: CASSLFTGVGNTIYF.

This chain joins TRBV2 and TRBJ1-1, with 7 positions matching TRBD1. Germline CDR1 reads SNHLY; CDR2 reads FYNNEI. The CDR3 has 15 amino acids. Trimming took 7 bases from V and 1 from J; bases not matched to a gene: 9. The CDR3 region is CASTISGDRNTEAFF. CDR3 nucleotides: TGTGCCAGCACCATAAGCGGGGACAGGAACACTGAAGCTTTCTTT. Filled out from reference TRBV2 and TRBJ1-1, the complete variable domain reads EPEVTQTPSHQVTQMGQEVILRCVPISNHLYFYWYRQILGQKVEFLVSFYNNEISEKSEIFDDQFSVERPDGSNFTLKIRSTKLEDSAMYFCASTISGDRNTEAFFGQGTRLTVV.

The table lists this clone with a count of one. In DNA form, the CDR3 reads TGTGCCAGCAGTGAAGGGTCAGATACGCAGTATTTT. Its protein product is CASSEGSDTQYF. This chain links TRBV6-1 with TRBJ2-3; no definite D call. The CDR3 consists of 12 residues. V was pared by 1 base and J by 4 bases, with 3 bases between. CDR1 is MNHNS, CDR2 SASEGT, per germline.

Of note for this clone: Other DNA sequences in the sample encode the same CDR3. The chain carries TRBV18 and TRBJ1-1; tentative D call: TRBD1 (5 bases). V gave up 0 bases and J gave up 5 bases, with 7 bases separating them. Germline-derived CDR1 and CDR2 are KGHSH and LQKENI. The CDR3 loop spans 13 amino acids. The CDR3 nucleotides are TGTGCCAGCTCACCACCCCGGGGGACTGAAGCTTTCTTT. Translation: CASSPPRGTEAFF.

This clone came up once. V and J are TRBV19 and TRBJ1-2; TRBD1 might be the D (6 bases). Per germline, CDR1 LNHDA and CDR2 SQIVND (reference sequence). V was trimmed by 4 bases and J by 6 bases, leaving 18 bases between them. The CDR3 has 15 residues. The DNA of the CDR3 is TGTGCCAGTAGTACCTGGCCCCCCTGGGACAATGGCTACACCTTC. This translates into CASSTWPPWDNGYTF.

The chain employs TRBV18 and TRBJ1-2; no clear D. There are 16 residues in the CDR3. V was clipped by 0 bases and J by 1 base, with 12 bases between them. Germline CDR1 KGHSH, CDR2 LQKENI. The CDR3, as DNA: TGTGCCAGCTCACCACCGGGGAACAGCCATAACTATGGCTACACCTTC. This translates into CASSPPGNSHNYGYTF. Variable domain in full (rest from reference TRBV18 and TRBJ1-2): NAGVMQNPRHLVRRRGQEARLRCSPMKGHSHVYWYRQLPEEGLKFMVYLQKENIIDESGMPKERFSAEFPKEGPSILRIQQVVRGDSAAYFCASSPPGNSHNYGYTFGSGTRLTVV.

Notes on this clone: The sample carries other DNA sequences with the same CDR3. V gene TRBV7-6 combines with J gene TRBJ1-4; TRBD1 agrees at 8 bases. The length of the CDR3 is 14 residues. Germline V gene data show CDR1 as SGHVS and CDR2 as FNYEAQ. The trim removed 2 bases at V and 4 bases at J, leaving 0 bases unmatched. The CDR3 here is CASSLTGGNEKLFF. The CDR3 nucleotides read TGTGCCAGCAGCTTAACAGGGGGTAATGAAAAACTGTTTTTT.

The rearrangement links TRBV18 to TRBJ2-7, with D perhaps given as TRBD1 or TRBD2 (5 bases each). Trimming stripped 2 bases from V and 6 bases from J, with 5 bases between. The length of the CDR3 is 11 residues. CDR1 and CDR2 (germline): KGHSH, LQKENI. The CDR3: CASSPGTEQYV. DNA of the CDR3: TGTGCCAGCTCACCAGGGACCGAGCAGTACGTC.

The chain couples TRBV10-1 to TRBJ1-4; perhaps TRBD1 as D (5 bases). The CDR3 spans 14 residues. Germline V lookup: CDR1 WNHNN, CDR2 SYGVQD (reference sequence). Trimming pared 10 bases from V and 7 bases from J, leaving 19 bases between. This CDR3 is CATSKGLGSEKLFF. Written as DNA, the CDR3 is TGCGCCACCTCGAAGGGGCTAGGGAGTGAAAAACTGTTTTTT.

The genes are TRBV10-3 and TRBJ1-5; 7 nucleotides line up with TRBD1. Germline V gives CDR1 ENHRY, CDR2 SYGVKD. CDR3 size: 13 residues. The trim removed 5 bases at V and 4 bases at J, leaving 2 bases unmatched. The CDR3 DNA reads TGTGCCATCAGTCCACAGGGGAATCAGCCCCAGCATTTT. Translating gives CAISPQGNQPQHF.